The 5 T cell receptor beta chains below all came from one sample that was sequenced in a study of blood T cell repertoires in COVID-19. Sequencing used immunoSEQ multiplex PCR; TCRdb keeps in-frame clones, though not all of them. The data contain fewer than 90,000 clones, around 84% of them seen just once; the ten biggest clones take up 10% to 15%. The sample consisted of peripheral blood. The source of these receptors is a human donor in a cohort sampled during active COVID-19.

This clone was picked up one time. V usage is TRBV28 and J usage is TRBJ2-7, with 9 bases fitting TRBD2. The CDR3 has 19 residues. Germline values: CDR1 MDHEN, CDR2 SYDVKM. J lost 5 bases, V lost 3 bases, and 20 bases had no gene match. The CDR3 loop is CASSFQGQSAGGLLDEQYF. DNA for the CDR3: TGTGCCAGCAGTTTTCAAGGACAGTCGGCGGGAGGGCTCCTCGACGAGCAGTACTTC.

The chain is built from TRBV7-9 and TRBJ2-3; D possibly corresponds to TRBD1 (6 bases). The CDR3 totals 15 residues. Between the trimmed V and J ends, which lost 5 bases and 0 bases, there was a span of 12 bases. Germline lookup yields CDR1 SEHNR and CDR2 FQNEAQ (reference sequence). The CDR3, as DNA: TGTGCCAGCAGCCCATGGACAGCTAGCACAGATACGCAGTATTTT. It translates to CASSPWTASTDTQYF.

The chain employs TRBV7-3 and TRBJ1-1; TRBD1 might be the D (5 bases). The CDR3 is made up of 14 amino acids. CDR1 and CDR2 from the germline V gene are SGHTA and FQGTGA. Trimming cost V 5 bases and J 6 bases, with 16 bases left between them. DNA for the CDR3: TGTGCCAGCAGCCCCCAAGGGGCGAGCCCTGAAGCTTTCTTT. This gives the protein CASSPQGASPEAFF.

V is TRBV7-6 and J is TRBJ2-1; the D gene is possibly TRBD1 (5 bases). CDR3 length equals 15 residues. Per germline, CDR1 SGHVS and CDR2 FNYEAQ. The germline V and J ends were trimmed by 5 bases and 8 bases, with 19 bases remaining between them. This CDR3 reads CASSRTSLSFDEQFF. CDR3 bases: TGTGCCAGCAGCCGGACATCCCTTTCCTTCGATGAGCAGTTCTTC.

A single count supports this clone. The chain has TRBV9 and TRBJ1-2; 8 nucleotides match TRBD1. Germline loops: CDR1 SGDLS, CDR2 YYNGEE. V shed 3 bases, J shed 6 bases, and the junction held 7 bases outside the gene matches. The CDR3 extends over 14 amino acids. CDR3 region: CASSESGGANGYTF. CDR3 in DNA: TGTGCCAGCAGCGAGTCAGGGGGCGCAAATGGCTACACCTTC. The complete variable domain, with remaining parts taken from reference TRBV9 and TRBJ1-2, reads DSGVTQTPKHLITATGQRVTLRCSPRSGDLSVYWYQQSLDQGLQFLIQYYNGEERAKGNILERFSAQQFPDLHSELNLSSLELGDSALYFCASSESGGANGYTFGSGTRLTVV.